This T cell receptor beta chain was captured by sequencing in a study of CD8+ T cells in alopecia areata. This clone was picked up one time. Peripheral blood and lesional scalp punch biopsies were taken from alopecia areata patients. RNA was extracted and reverse transcribed into cDNA as the sequencing template. Using immunoSEQ multiplex PCR, the repertoire was profiled, and TCRdb retains in-frame clones only, with some absent. The repertoire has some 130,000 clones, roughly 61% of them found once; the top ten carry about 6%. Trimming stripped 3 bases from V and 3 bases from J, with 14 bases between. The CDR3 runs to 14 residues. The germline CDR1 and CDR2 sequences are SQVTM and ANQGSEA.

The chain links TRBV29-1 to TRBJ1-2; a possible D gene is TRBD1 (5 bases). This receptor was obtained from a human donor with alopecia areata. Material: CD4+ T cells sorted from blood, obtained at week 0. This chain's CDR3 is CSVEGGREDYGYTF. For the CDR3, the DNA is TGCAGCGTTGAGGGTGGCAGGGAGGACTATGGCTACACCTTC.